This T cell receptor (beta chain) is from a study of regulatory T cells in long-lasting Graves disease. Through Arm-PCR of CDR3 regions and iRepertoire HTBI primers, TCR beta libraries were built. MiXCR, applied by TCRdb to the multiplex PCR reads, yields one record per CDR3 protein. This sample has over 650,000 distinct CDR3 sequences; 30% occur once, and the top ten carry under 50%. The CDR3 is 12 residues long. CDR1 and CDR2 (germline): DFQATT, SNEGSKA (reference sequence). Trimming removed 4 bases from V and 6 bases from J, with 9 bases in between. Regarding this clonotype: Antigen: not known.

The time point here: persistent/refractory GD, antithyroid drugs over 5 years with positive TRAb. Isolated PBMC RNA provided the starting material for the TCR library. Patients came from an endocrinology department in Xi'an, China. Study-level results: TCR diversity was lower in persistent than newly diagnosed Graves' disease.

The TCR sequence derives from a female donor with Graves disease. The source material was peripheral blood mononuclear cells (PBMCs), sampled when the disease was refractory, from a patient treated with antithyroid drugs. The genes are TRBV20-1 and TRBJ2-2; D might be TRBD2 (5 bases). CDR3: CSATPGAGELFF. For the CDR3, the DNA is TGCAGTGCTACCCCCGGGGCCGGGGAGCTGTTTTTT.